This is a list of T cell receptor beta chains from one sample in a study of PD-L1 blockade in urothelial cancer. Here immunoSEQ multiplex PCR was the method, and the copy in TCRdb shows in-frame clones only, minus some. The sample yields about 32,000 clones, around 83% seen once. This specimen consisted of PBMCs, obtained around atezolizumab (anti-PD-L1) treatment. The receptors originated from a man between 60 and 75 years old with urothelial cancer. Both conserved end residues are part of each CDR3. The order of the fields is J gene, V gene, D gene, CDR3 DNA, CDR3 protein. D genes are given only for firm matches.

>TRBJ1-2|TRBV5-1|TRBD1
TGCGCCAGCAGCTCGACAGGGGGAATGCGGGGCTACACCTTC
CASSSTGGMRGYTF
>TRBJ2-3|TRBV6-1|NA
TGTGCCAGCAGCCCCGGGAGCTGGGGCAGCCCGTATTTT
CASSPGSWGSPYF
>TRBJ1-1|TRBV30|NA
TGTGCCTGGAGTCCTTCAGGGAGCGGGCCTGAAGCTTTCTTT
CAWSPSGSGPEAFF
>TRBJ2-5|TRBV7-6|NA
TGTGCCAGCAGCTTAAGGGTCTCGGCGGGAAATTTGGAGACCCAGTACTTC
CASSLRVSAGNLETQYF
>TRBJ1-5|TRBV7-2|TRBD1
TGTGCCAGCAGACAGGACAGGGTCAATCAGCCCCAGCATTTT
CASRQDRVNQPQHF
>TRBJ2-3|TRBV10-3|TRBD2
TGTGCCATCAGTCCGGGACTAGCGGGGGAATCTAATACGCAGTATTTT
CAISPGLAGESNTQYF
>TRBJ2-5|TRBV6-5|TRBD2
TGTGCCAGCAGTTCCCCCCCCGGGAGGGGGCAAGAGACCCAGTACTTC
CASSSPPGRGQETQYF
>TRBJ1-2|TRBV18|NA
TGTGCCAGCTCACCGATCTATATGACAGCCTCCGCGGACTATGGCTACACCTTC
CASSPIYMTASADYGYTF
>TRBJ1-5|TRBV6-1|NA
TGTGCCAGCAGTGAAGCTGGCACACATCAGCCCCAGCATTTT
CASSEAGTHQPQHF
>TRBJ2-3|TRBV13|TRBD1
TGTGCCAAAAAACTTTTAAATCCCACCGGGACAGTGTCAGATACGCAGTATTTT
CAKKLLNPTGTVSDTQYF
>TRBJ2-5|TRBV27|TRBD2
TGTGCTATAAAGGCAGCGGGGCCCCCAGAGACCCAGTACTTC
CAIKAAGPPETQYF